This T cell receptor (beta chain) was identified during a study of blood T cell repertoires in COVID-19. Clones were sequenced by immunoSEQ multiplex PCR, and TCRdb holds only the in-frame ones, with some missing. The profile covers about 87,000 clones, with around 83% appearing a single time and about 2.1% taken by the ten largest. There are 15 residues in the CDR3. The junction had 5 bases not matched to a gene; V was cut back by 5 bases and J by 2 bases. CDR1 and CDR2 from the germline V gene are PRHDT and FYEKMQ (reference sequence). The table lists this clone with a few counts. The receptor was derived from a woman between 70 and 85 years old with acute or convalescent COVID-19. The chain is built from TRBV13 and TRBJ1-2; 10 positions match TRBD1. Sequenced sample: peripheral blood. For the CDR3, the DNA is TGTGCCAGCAGCACTGACAGGGGGCAGAACTATGGCTACACCTTC. Translated: CASSTDRGQNYGYTF.